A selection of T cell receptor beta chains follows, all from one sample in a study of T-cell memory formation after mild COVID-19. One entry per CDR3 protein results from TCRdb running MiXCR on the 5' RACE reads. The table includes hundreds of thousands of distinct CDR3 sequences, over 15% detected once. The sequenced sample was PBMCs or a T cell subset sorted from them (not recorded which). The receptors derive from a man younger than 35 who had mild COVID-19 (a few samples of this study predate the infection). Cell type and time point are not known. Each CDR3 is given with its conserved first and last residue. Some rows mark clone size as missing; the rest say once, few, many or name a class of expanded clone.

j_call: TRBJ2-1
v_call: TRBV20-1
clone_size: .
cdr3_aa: CSDQILAGGPRNEQFF

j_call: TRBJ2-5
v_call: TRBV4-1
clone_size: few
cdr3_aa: CASSQESGRETQYF

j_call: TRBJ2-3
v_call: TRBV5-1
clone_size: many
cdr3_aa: CASSLLPTTTTDTQYF

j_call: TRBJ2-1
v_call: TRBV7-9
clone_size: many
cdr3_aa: CASSLFSGGPSTYNEQFF

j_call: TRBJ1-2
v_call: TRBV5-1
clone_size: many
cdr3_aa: CASSLVSINYGYTF

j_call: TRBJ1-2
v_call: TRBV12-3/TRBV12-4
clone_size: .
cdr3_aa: CASSFRGRANYGYTF

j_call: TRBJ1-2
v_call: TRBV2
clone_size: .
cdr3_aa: CASRSQGIGYTF

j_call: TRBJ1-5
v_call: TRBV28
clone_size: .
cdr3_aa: CASLRDGNQPQHF

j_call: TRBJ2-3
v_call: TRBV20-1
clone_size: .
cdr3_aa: CSRPGRPTDTQYF

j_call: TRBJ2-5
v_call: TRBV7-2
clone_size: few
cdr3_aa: CASSRNPQETQYF

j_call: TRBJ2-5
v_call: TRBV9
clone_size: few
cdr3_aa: CASSVEGAKETQYF

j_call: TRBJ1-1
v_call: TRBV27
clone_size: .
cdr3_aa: CASSLYPDMNTEAFF

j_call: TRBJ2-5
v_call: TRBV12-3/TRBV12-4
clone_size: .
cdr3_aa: CASSLVPEGTQYF

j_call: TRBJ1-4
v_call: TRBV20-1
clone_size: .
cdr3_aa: CSAYTGMYFGKLFF

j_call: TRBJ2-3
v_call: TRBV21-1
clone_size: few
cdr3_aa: CASLGQITDTQYF

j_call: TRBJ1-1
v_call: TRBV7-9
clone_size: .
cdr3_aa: CASSSPRGTGGGDTEAFF

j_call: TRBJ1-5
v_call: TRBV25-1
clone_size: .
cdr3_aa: CASSEGGGLGQPQHF

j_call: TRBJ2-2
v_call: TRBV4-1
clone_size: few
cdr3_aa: CASSRAGGRVTGELFF

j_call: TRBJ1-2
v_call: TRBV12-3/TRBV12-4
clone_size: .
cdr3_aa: CATQDRDRGIFGYTF

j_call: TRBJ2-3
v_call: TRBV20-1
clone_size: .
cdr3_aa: CSADLGTRPQYF

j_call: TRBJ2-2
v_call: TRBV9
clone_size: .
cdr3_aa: CASSVTGQGVTGELFF

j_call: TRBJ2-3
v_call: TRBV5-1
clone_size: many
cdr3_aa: CASSLALTGDTDTQYF

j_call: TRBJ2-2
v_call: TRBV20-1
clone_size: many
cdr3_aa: CSAKSRDSNVPGELFF

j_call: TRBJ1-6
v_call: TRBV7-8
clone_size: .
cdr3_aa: CASSLVTVTDSPLHF

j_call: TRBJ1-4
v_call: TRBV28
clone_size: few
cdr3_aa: CASSNPGATNEKLFF